The 19 T cell receptor beta chains given below trace back to one sample, sequenced in a study of early T cells in non-severe SARS-CoV-2 infection. TCRdb independently ran MiXCR on the 5' RACE reads; one entry per CDR3 protein. The sample includes 55,000 to 80,000 distinct CDR3 sequences, about an eighth of them seen just once. Sequences were obtained from whole blood. These receptors came from an adult who was a healthcare worker with PCR-confirmed SARS-CoV-2 infection or an uninfected control (not recorded which).

The sample holds a few counts of this clonotype. The rearrangement uses TRBV7-9 and TRBJ2-7; 10 bases line up with TRBD1. The CDR3 extends over 15 amino acids. Germline CDR1 and CDR2: SEHNR and FQNEAQ (reference sequence). V lost 5 bases to trimming and J lost 3 bases; unmatched junction nucleotides: 7. CDR3 sequence (DNA): TGTGCCAGCAGCAGGGGACAGGGGAACCTCTACGAGCAGTACTTC. This encodes CASSRGQGNLYEQYF.

This clonotype was detected many times. CDR3 DNA: TGTGCCACCCAGGGCCATAGCAATCAGCCCCAGCATTTT. This sequence encodes CATQGHSNQPQHF. The rearrangement joins TRBV24-1 to TRBJ1-5, with D possibly TRBD1 on 5 matching bases. The CDR3 length is 13 residues. V dropped 9 bases and J dropped 0 bases, with 8 bases sitting between them. Germline CDR1 KGHDR, CDR2 SFDVKD.

The chain has TRBV12-3 or TRBV12-4 and TRBJ2-7; 7 bases match TRBD2. CDR3 length: 12 amino acids. With V trimmed by 2 bases and J by 5 bases, 0 bases remained unmatched. The CDR3 loop reads CASSLREDEQYF. CDR3 bases: TGTGCCAGCAGTTTACGGGAGGACGAGCAGTACTTC.

V usage is TRBV7-9 and J usage is TRBJ2-5; 7 bases fit TRBD1. Trimming cost V 0 bases and J 5 bases; bases outside gene matches: 6. The CDR3 is 15 amino acids. CDR1 is SEHNR and CDR2 is FQNEAQ in the germline V gene (reference sequence). The CDR3 coding sequence is TGTGCCAGCAGCTTAGCCAGGGGGATGATGGAGACCCAGTACTTC. Translating it yields CASSLARGMMETQYF.

This clonotype occurred a few times. V is TRBV6-2 or TRBV6-3 and J is TRBJ1-6, with D tentatively TRBD1 (6 bases). The germline V gene encodes CDR1 MNHEY and CDR2 SVGEGT. This CDR3 comprises 13 residues. Deletions cut 5 bases from V and 9 bases from J, with 11 bases between. The CDR3 DNA sequence: TGTGCCAGCAGTACCGACAGGTTTTCACCCCTCCACTTT. Its protein is CASSTDRFSPLHF.

The rearrangement links TRBV20-1 to TRBJ1-2, with TRBD1 as a possible D gene (6 bases). The germline V and J ends were trimmed by 5 bases and 5 bases, with 9 bases remaining between them. In germline, CDR1 is DFQATT, CDR2 SNEGSKA (reference sequence). The CDR3 spans 11 residues. CDR3 bases: TGCAGTGCTGGGACACCTTATGGCTACACCTTC. It encodes CSAGTPYGYTF.

This clonotype has ten or more counts. This chain joins TRBV7-9 and TRBJ1-1; D not resolved. The CDR3 loop spans 15 amino acids. The V end lost 1 base, the J end lost 1 base, and 10 bases lay between the germline ends. The germline gives CDR1 SEHNR, CDR2 FQNEAQ (reference sequence). The CDR3 here is CASSLEGPENTEAFF. The DNA of the CDR3 is TGTGCCAGCAGCTTAGAGGGCCCAGAGAACACTGAAGCTTTCTTT.

The CDR3 loop reads CSAREGRGNSPLHF. CDR3 nucleotide sequence: TGCAGTGCTAGAGAGGGCAGGGGGAATTCACCCCTCCACTTT. The rearrangement links TRBV20-1 to TRBJ1-6, with TRBD1 identical over 7 bases. The CDR3 loop spans 14 amino acids. With 0 bases clipped from V and 7 bases from J, the junction kept 3 bases outside the gene matches. Germline lookup yields CDR1 DFQATT and CDR2 SNEGSKA (reference sequence).

The V and J genes are TRBV5-1 and TRBJ2-7; 8 nucleotides line up with TRBD2. The CDR3 covers 15 residues. Germline V CDR1 and CDR2: SGHRS, YFSETQ. With V trimmed by 3 bases and J by 5 bases, 10 bases remained unmatched. The CDR3 loop reads CASSSGLGASNEQYF. CDR3 coding DNA: TGCGCCAGCAGCTCGGGACTAGGAGCGTCGAACGAGCAGTACTTC.

This chain links TRBV29-1 with TRBJ2-1; D is uncertain. CDR3 length: 14 amino acids. V lost 7 bases to trimming and J lost 0 bases, with 13 bases between them. Germline-derived CDR1 and CDR2 are SQVTM and ANQGSEA. The CDR3 loop is CSAGDFHSYNEQFF. CDR3 DNA: TGCAGCGCGGGTGACTTCCACTCCTACAATGAGCAGTTCTTC.

This clonotype was counted a few times. The V call is TRBV18, the J call TRBJ1-1; weak D call: TRBD1 (6 bases). With 2 bases removed from V and 4 bases from J, the gap between germline ends came to 11 bases. Germline CDR1 and CDR2: KGHSH and LQKENI. CDR3 length: 14 amino acids. CDR3 DNA: TGTGCCAGCTCACCAGTGGGGGCCGGCACTGAAGCTTTCTTT. It yields the protein CASSPVGAGTEAFF. The whole variable domain, remainder taken from reference TRBV18 and TRBJ1-1, is NAGVMQNPRHLVRRRGQEARLRCSPMKGHSHVYWYRQLPEEGLKFMVYLQKENIIDESGMPKERFSAEFPKEGPSILRIQQVVRGDSAAYFCASSPVGAGTEAFFGQGTRLTVV.

A note on this clonotype: Given a much more abundant clone one base away, this may be a read error. The J gene is TRBJ1-2, the V gene TRBV7-9, with 7 bases matching TRBD1. The CDR3 contains 14 residues. Germline CDR1 is SEHNR and CDR2 is FQNEAQ (reference sequence). The V segment lost 7 bases and the J segment 7 bases; nucleotides outside the gene matches: 12. This CDR3 is CASKPTGVSAGYTF. DNA for the CDR3: TGTGCCAGCAAACCAACAGGGGTGAGCGCTGGCTACACCTTC.

This chain connects TRBV11-1 to TRBJ2-3, with 7 bases identical to TRBD2. The CDR3 length is 13 residues. The V and J ends lost 5 bases and 5 bases, in that order; junction bases with no gene match: 4. From germline, CDR1 is SGHAT and CDR2 FQDESV (reference sequence). CDR3 protein: CASSPAGEDTQYF. CDR3 nucleotides: TGTGCCAGCAGCCCCGCGGGGGAAGATACGCAGTATTTT. The full variable domain, rest sourced from reference TRBV11-1 and TRBJ2-3, is EAEVAQSPRYKITEKSQAVAFWCDPISGHATLYWYRQILGQGPELLVQFQDESVVDDSQLPKDRFSAERLKGVDSTLKIQPAELGDSAMYLCASSPAGEDTQYFGPGTRLTVL.

This clonotype was recorded a few times. The V and J genes are TRBV9 and TRBJ2-1, with unresolved D. Germline V gene data show CDR1 as SGDLS and CDR2 as YYNGEE. This CDR3 contains 13 residues. Trimming took off 1 base at V and 5 bases at J, with 7 bases between the two ends. The CDR3 nucleotides read TGTGCCAGCAGCGTAACGCCGGACAATGAGCAGTTCTTC. Translation gives CASSVTPDNEQFF. Full variable domain (outside the CDR3, taken from reference TRBV9 and TRBJ2-1): DSGVTQTPKHLITATGQRVTLRCSPRSGDLSVYWYQQSLDQGLQFLIQYYNGEERAKGNILERFSAQQFPDLHSELNLSSLELGDSALYFCASSVTPDNEQFFGPGTRLTVL.

The sample holds many counts of this clonotype. V gene TRBV11-2 combines with J gene TRBJ2-4; D is uncertain. The CDR3 has 16 amino acids. Germline V lookup: CDR1 SGHAT, CDR2 FQNNGV. The V and J ends lost 4 bases and 9 bases respectively, with 22 bases between them. This CDR3 reads CASSSPRARGRVIQYF. The CDR3 DNA is TGTGCCAGCAGCTCCCCCCGAGCTCGAGGTCGAGTCATTCAGTACTTC.

This clonotype was observed at least ten times. The rearrangement links TRBV19 to TRBJ2-1; TRBD1 matches at 8 bases. The CDR3 is made up of 17 amino acids. V lost 2 bases, J lost 10 bases, and 16 bases stayed unmatched. Germline loops: CDR1 LNHDA, CDR2 SQIVND (reference sequence). This CDR3 reads CASSILSPGGGRGEQFF. CDR3 nucleotides: TGTGCCAGTAGTATACTCTCTCCAGGGGGCGGGCGTGGAGAGCAGTTCTTC. Full variable domain (rest looked up from reference TRBV19 and TRBJ2-1): DGGITQSPKYLFRKEGQNVTLSCEQNLNHDAMYWYRQDPGQGLRLIYYSQIVNDFQKGDIAEGYSVSREKKESFPLTVTSAQKNPTAFYLCASSILSPGGGRGEQFFGPGTRLTVL.

Only a few counts were recorded for this clonotype. V usage is TRBV5-5 and J usage is TRBJ1-5; 7 bases are a match to TRBD1. The germline gives CDR1 SGHKS, CDR2 YYEKEE (reference sequence). The CDR3 length is 15 residues. Trimming at V came to 0 bases and at J to 3 bases, leaving 3 bases not matched to a gene. The CDR3 coding sequence is TGTGCCAGCAGCTTGGAGGGGGCCAACAATCAGCCCCAGCATTTT. Translation gives CASSLEGANNQPQHF.

The chain carries TRBV13 and TRBJ1-1; D remains unclear. Germline assignment: CDR1 PRHDT and CDR2 FYEKMQ (reference sequence). CDR3 length: 16 residues. Deletions cut 2 bases from V and 0 bases from J, with 13 bases between. The CDR3 region is CASSLRPPRMNTEAFF. CDR3 nucleotide sequence: TGTGCCAGCAGCTTAAGGCCCCCTCGGATGAACACTGAAGCTTTCTTT.

This clonotype was seen a handful of times. CDR3 residues: CASSDRTTYNEQFF. In DNA form, the CDR3 reads TGTGCCAGCAGCGACCGGACAACCTACAATGAGCAGTTCTTC. The V and J genes are TRBV11-3 and TRBJ2-1; possible D gene TRBD1, 5 bases. Trimming took 5 bases from V and 2 from J, leaving 10 bases between them. Germline V gives CDR1 SGHNT, CDR2 YENEEA. The CDR3 covers 14 residues.